This T cell receptor beta chain emerged from a study of monozygotic twins with inflammatory bowel disease. Study results and caveats: Individual T cell subtypes were not distinguishable. Patient repertoires may carry noise from differing immunosuppressive treatments.

With regard to this clonotype: No antigen is known for it.

The input for each TCR library was around 3,400 ng of total RNA. Template switching incorporated UMIs with a 6-nucleotide sample barcode. After re-calling the 5' RACE reads, TCRdb lists one entry per CDR3 protein, DNA absent. The sample totals around 230,000 distinct CDR3 sequences. The CDR3 covers 16 residues. Per the germline V gene, CDR1 is MNHNS and CDR2 is SASEGT. This TCR derives from a human donor with ulcerative colitis or Crohn's disease, or a healthy co-twin of an affected twin (not recorded which). The chain is built from TRBV6-1 and TRBJ1-1; no DNA is available, so the TRBD1 call from TCRdb remains unchecked. Sequencing was performed on blood. CDR3 protein: CASSRPQGAMNTEAFF.